The present T cell receptor beta chain was sequenced within a study of blood T cell repertoires in COVID-19. Some clones are missing from TCRdb's copy, which holds only in-frame ones; the method was immunoSEQ multiplex PCR. This table holds under 300,000 clones, about 85% found once. The TCR sequence derives from a woman aged 50 to 65 who had been exposed to COVID-19. Specimen: PBMCs or T cells enriched from blood (not recorded which).

The chain's CDR3 is CASISGGAGSSSYNEQFF. In nucleotides, the CDR3 is TGTGCCAGTATTAGCGGGGGGGCGGGAAGTAGCTCCTACAATGAGCAGTTCTTC. The V and J genes are TRBV7-2 and TRBJ2-1, with TRBD2 matching 11 bases. The CDR3 runs to 18 residues. Germline CDR1 reads SGHTA; CDR2 reads FQGNSA. With V trimmed by 9 bases and J by 0 bases, 13 bases remained unmatched.